These 32 T cell receptor beta chains originate from one sample sequenced in a study of beta chain features in type 1 diabetes. Sequenced material consisted of expressed TCRB transcripts (all of the isolated RNA was reverse transcribed). The table came from immunoSEQ multiplex PCR; TCRdb's copy has only in-frame clones and leaves some out. This sample carries some 350,000 clones, about 10% of them seen once, and the ten largest clones take over 0.45%. Study-level points and caveats: Among all four CD4+ subsets, Type 1 diabetes patients had TCRB CDR3s that were moderately but significantly shorter.

These receptors lack a known antigen. The sequenced sample was central memory CD4+ T cells from blood. The receptor set was obtained from a man aged 30 to 45 with type 1 diabetes.

This clone was observed a few times. The rearrangement joins TRBV5-1 to TRBJ2-1; D not resolved. The CDR3 has 13 residues. Germline V gene data show CDR1 as SGHRS and CDR2 as YFSETQ. V lost 0 bases, J lost 9 bases, and 10 bases lay in between. This CDR3 is CASSLASRSEQFF. The CDR3 DNA reads as TGCGCCAGCAGCTTGGCTTCCAGGAGTGAGCAGTTCTTC. Filled out from reference TRBV5-1 and TRBJ2-1, the complete variable domain reads KAGVTQTPRYLIKTRGQQVTLSCSPISGHRSVSWYQQTPGQGLQFLFEYFSETQRNKGNFPGRFSGRQFSNSRSEMNVSTLELGDSALYLCASSLASRSEQFFGPGTRLTVL.

This clone has at least ten counts. The V gene is TRBV28, the J gene TRBJ2-7; the D is unclear. The CDR3 totals 12 residues. Germline-derived CDR1 and CDR2 are MDHEN and SYDVKM. The V and J ends lost 4 bases and 3 bases respectively, with 7 bases between them. CDR3 DNA sequence: TGTGCCAGCAGTTCCATCCTCTACGAGCAGTACTTC. Translating it yields CASSSILYEQYF.

This clone was seen a handful of times. V is TRBV6-1 and J is TRBJ2-3; D remains unclear. Trimming removed 4 bases from V and 4 bases from J, with 3 bases in between. Germline CDR1 and CDR2: MNHNS and SASEGT. This CDR3 contains 11 residues. The CDR3 loop reads CASSGADTQYF. The CDR3 DNA reads TGTGCCAGCAGTGGAGCAGATACGCAGTATTTT.

The chain recombines TRBV7-2 with TRBJ1-2; a possible D gene is TRBD1 (6 bases). V was clipped by 2 bases and J by 4 bases, with 11 bases between them. Germline lookup yields CDR1 SGHTA and CDR2 FQGNSA. The CDR3 is 14 amino acids. The CDR3 spells CASSLRDTVYGYTF. CDR3 nucleotide sequence: TGTGCCAGCAGCTTACGGGACACCGTCTATGGCTACACCTTC.

This chain joins TRBV6-5 and TRBJ2-1, with D possibly TRBD2 on 5 matching bases. Germline V gives CDR1 MNHEY, CDR2 SVGAGI. The germline V and J ends were trimmed by 6 bases and 5 bases, with 14 bases remaining between them. The CDR3 length is 14 residues. CDR3 loop: CASSERPRDNEQFF. The CDR3 DNA reads as TGTGCCAGCAGCGAGCGCCCGAGGGACAATGAGCAGTTCTTC.

V and J are TRBV27 and TRBJ1-5; D ambiguous. Trimming took 6 bases from V and 1 from J, leaving 7 bases between them. Germline assignment: CDR1 MNHEY and CDR2 SMNVEV (reference sequence). There are 13 residues in the CDR3. The CDR3 loop reads CASSPISNQPQHF. The CDR3 DNA sequence: TGTGCCAGCAGCCCTATAAGCAATCAGCCCCAGCATTTT.

This clone showed up many times. Other nucleotide sequences in the sample specify the same CDR3. This chain links TRBV2 with TRBJ1-4; 7 nucleotides agree with TRBD1. V dropped 4 bases and J dropped 6; count of bases not matched to a gene: 2. CDR1 and CDR2 (germline): SNHLY, FYNNEI. This CDR3 comprises 13 residues. The CDR3 reads CASSGQGDEKLFF. CDR3 nucleotide sequence: TGTGCCAGCAGTGGACAGGGAGATGAAAAACTGTTTTTT.

In its sample, this clone was seen a few times. This CDR3 reads CASSDPSRTGELFF. In nucleotides, the CDR3 is TGTGCCAGCAGTGACCCCAGCAGGACCGGGGAGCTGTTTTTT. The V and J genes are TRBV25-1 and TRBJ2-2; D gene ambiguous. V lost 3 bases, J lost 5 bases, and 10 bases lay in between. Germline-derived CDR1 and CDR2 are MGHDK and SYGVNS. The CDR3 totals 14 residues.

This clone was recorded a few times. This rearrangement joins TRBV10-1 to TRBJ2-7; 7 nucleotides line up with TRBD1. After removal of 8 bases from V and 4 bases from J, the junction contained 8 bases not matched to a gene. This CDR3 contains 13 residues. Germline loops: CDR1 WNHNN, CDR2 SYGVQD (reference sequence). CDR3: CASQGQSSYEQYF. CDR3 bases: TGCGCCAGCCAGGGACAGTCTTCTTACGAGCAGTACTTC.

CDR3 sequence: CASSAPTNYGYTF. The CDR3 nucleotides are TGTGCCAGCAGCGCCCCGACAAACTATGGCTACACCTTC. V and J are TRBV5-4 and TRBJ1-2; the D is unclear. The CDR3 contains 13 residues. V dropped 4 bases and J dropped 2 bases, with 9 bases sitting between them. CDR1 and CDR2 from the germline V gene are SGHNT and YYREEE (reference sequence).

This clone has a handful of counts. The rearrangement uses TRBV7-2 and TRBJ2-1; 9 bases match TRBD2. The trim removed 5 bases at V and 4 bases at J, leaving 12 bases unmatched. CDR1 is SGHTA, CDR2 FQGNSA, per germline. There are 17 residues in the CDR3. The CDR3: CASSPPPRLAVYNEQFF. The DNA for the CDR3 is TGTGCCAGCAGCCCACCCCCTCGACTAGCGGTGTACAATGAGCAGTTCTTC. Full variable domain (missing parts from reference TRBV7-2 and TRBJ2-1): GAGVSQSPSNKVTEKGKDVELRCDPISGHTALYWYRQSLGQGLEFLIYFQGNSAPDKSGLPSDRFSAERTGGSVSTLTIQRTQQEDSAVYLCASSPPPRLAVYNEQFFGPGTRLTVL.

The table lists this clone with a count of one. The genes are TRBV19 and TRBJ2-3; 12 bases are shared with TRBD2. CDR1 LNHDA and CDR2 SQIVND come from the germline V gene (reference sequence). The V gene end was trimmed by 6 bases and the J gene end by 2 bases; junction bases not matched to a gene: 3. This CDR3 spans 15 amino acids. The CDR3 nucleotides are TGTGCCAGTAGCCGACTAGCGGGAGCCACAGATACGCAGTATTTT. Amino acid sequence: CASSRLAGATDTQYF.

The chain has TRBV23-1 and TRBJ2-7, with 10 bases fitting TRBD1. TRBV23-1 counts as an open reading frame of uncertain function. This CDR3 contains 18 residues. V lost 0 bases and J lost 1; bases outside the gene matches: 9. The CDR3 DNA reads as TGCGCCAGCAGTCAATCCAGAACCGGGACAGGGGCTTCCTACGAGCAGTACTTC. The encoded protein is CASSQSRTGTGASYEQYF.

This sequence joins TRBV13 and TRBJ2-1, with 7 bases identical to TRBD1. Germline-derived CDR1 and CDR2 are PRHDT and FYEKMQ (reference sequence). V was pared by 8 bases and J by 3 bases, with 4 bases of the junction left unmatched. This CDR3 region has 13 residues. The CDR3 sequence is CASGTAFYNEQFF. In DNA form, the CDR3 reads TGTGCCAGCGGGACAGCTTTCTACAATGAGCAGTTCTTC.

The rearrangement joins TRBV18 to TRBJ2-7; D perhaps matches TRBD2 (6 bases). The CDR3 is 14 residues long. Germline V lookup: CDR1 KGHSH, CDR2 LQKENI. Deletions cut 3 bases from V and 1 base from J, with 10 bases between. CDR3 DNA: TGTGCCAGCTCACCTCTTGGAGGGTCCTACGAGCAGTACTTC. Translated, it gives CASSPLGGSYEQYF.

This clone was counted a few times. The chain couples TRBV28 to TRBJ1-2; D uncertain. CDR1 and CDR2 (germline): MDHEN, SYDVKM. This CDR3 has 17 amino acids. Trimming took off 7 bases at V and 4 bases at J, with 25 bases between the two ends. The CDR3 DNA follows: TGTGCCAGCACCCTAGGAACAGCCGCCTTTATTCCCTATGGCTACACCTTC. It translates to CASTLGTAAFIPYGYTF.

The chain has TRBV5-1 and TRBJ1-2; 7 nucleotides match TRBD1. Germline CDR1 is SGHRS and CDR2 is YFSETQ. The CDR3 is 12 amino acids. Losses at the gene ends were 3 bases for V and 6 bases for J; bases not matched to a gene: 2. CDR3 residues: CASSSDRDGYTF. The CDR3 nucleotides are TGCGCCAGCAGCTCTGACAGGGATGGCTACACCTTC.

The chain combines TRBV4-2 with TRBJ2-3, with D perhaps being TRBD1 or TRBD2 (5 bases each). The CDR3 length is 16 residues. The germline gives CDR1 LGHNA, CDR2 YNFKEQ. The V gene lost 4 bases and the J gene lost 1 base, with 15 bases spanning the gap. The CDR3 DNA is TGTGCCAGCAGCCCCCTACAGGTGGGGGGCACAGATACGCAGTATTTT. Its translation: CASSPLQVGGTDTQYF.

This clone occurred many times. CDR3 amino acids: CASSEVQGFSEQYF. The DNA for the CDR3 is TGTGCCAGCAGTGAGGTACAGGGGTTTTCCGAGCAGTACTTC. The chain uses TRBV2 and TRBJ2-7, with 7 bases fitting TRBD1. The length of the CDR3 is 14 residues. After removal of 3 bases from V and 6 bases from J, the junction contained 8 bases not matched to a gene. In germline, CDR1 is SNHLY, CDR2 FYNNEI.

Note on this clone: A much larger clone lies a single base off, so this may be a read error. The chain links TRBV19 to TRBJ1-3; 7 bases align to TRBD1. There are 13 residues in the CDR3. The germline CDR1 and CDR2 sequences are LNHDA and SQIVND (reference sequence). The V segment lost 9 bases and the J segment 3 bases; nucleotides outside the gene matches: 5. CDR3 amino acids: CASRQGYGNTIYF. CDR3 DNA sequence: TGTGCCAGCAGACAGGGATATGGAAACACCATATATTTT.

In this sample, this clone turned up a few times. The chain couples TRBV9 to TRBJ2-1; D unresolved. The CDR3 extends over 17 amino acids. Germline V CDR1 and CDR2: SGDLS, YYNGEE. V shed 0 bases and J shed 6 bases, with 19 bases lying between them. The CDR3: CASSVGAPTTTLNEQFF. The CDR3 bases are TGTGCCAGCAGCGTAGGAGCGCCTACAACAACCCTCAATGAGCAGTTCTTC.

The CDR3 region has the DNA TGTGCCAGCAGTGACTTCGACTATGGCTACACCTTC. It encodes CASSDFDYGYTF. V is TRBV6-5 and J is TRBJ1-2; D is undetermined. Trimming removed 5 bases at V and 3 bases at J, with 7 bases between. CDR3 size: 12 residues. The V gene's germline CDR1 is MNHEY and CDR2 SVGAGI.

V is TRBV28 and J is TRBJ1-2; weak D call: TRBD1 (6 bases). The CDR3 length is 13 residues. Germline V CDR1 and CDR2: MDHEN, SYDVKM. Trimming took 2 bases from V and 6 from J, leaving 10 bases between them. In DNA, the CDR3 is TGTGCCAGCAGTTTAGGGGGGGCCGATGGCTACACCTTC. It encodes CASSLGGADGYTF.

V is TRBV6-1 and J is TRBJ1-2, with TRBD1 as a possible D gene (6 bases). V lost 2 bases and J 11 bases, leaving 21 bases between the germline ends. Per the germline V gene, CDR1 is MNHNS and CDR2 is SASEGT. The CDR3 loop spans 15 amino acids. DNA for the CDR3: TGTGCCAGCAGTGAATGGTCGATCGGGCAGGGGACATACACCTTC. Translating it yields CASSEWSIGQGTYTF.

The rearrangement links TRBV4-3 to TRBJ1-4, with 8 bases matching TRBD1. Unmatched junction bases numbered 4, after V lost 4 bases and J lost 3 bases. The CDR3 spans 15 residues. Per the germline V gene, CDR1 is LGHNA and CDR2 is YSLEER. CDR3 in DNA: TGCGCCAGCAGCCTCGGGGGACAGGCTAATGAAAAACTGTTTTTT. Its translation: CASSLGGQANEKLFF.

The table lists this clone with many counts. V is TRBV6-5 and J is TRBJ1-1, with 8 bases lining up with TRBD1. Per germline, CDR1 MNHEY and CDR2 SVGAGI. The CDR3 length is 15 residues. V trimming: 4 bases; J trimming: 0 bases; junction bases outside the gene matches: 4. The CDR3 nucleotides read TGTGCCAGCAGTTCCGGGACAGGATTGAACACTGAAGCTTTCTTT. Protein sequence: CASSSGTGLNTEAFF.

This clone was counted between two and nine times. The chain recombines TRBV7-7 with TRBJ2-1, with 7 bases identical to TRBD1. With 0 bases clipped from V and 8 bases from J, the junction kept 1 base outside the gene matches. CDR3 size: 13 residues. The V gene's germline CDR1 is SSHAT and CDR2 FNYEAQ (reference sequence). This chain's CDR3 is CASSLAQGDEQFF. The CDR3 DNA reads as TGTGCCAGCAGCTTAGCGCAGGGGGATGAGCAGTTCTTC. Drawing the rest from reference TRBV7-7 and TRBJ2-1, the complete variable domain is GAGVSQSPRYKVTKRGQDVTLRCDPISSHATLYWYQQALGQGPEFLTYFNYEAQPDKSGLPSDRFSAERPEGSISTLTIQRTEQRDSAMYRCASSLAQGDEQFFGPGTRLTVL.

This clone was counted between two and nine times. The rearrangement joins TRBV10-3 to TRBJ1-1; possibly TRBD1 for D (5 bases). V lost 8 bases to trimming and J lost 4 bases, with 14 bases between them. The CDR3 has 13 amino acids. The germline gives CDR1 ENHRY, CDR2 SYGVKD. CDR3 sequence: CAIYGGTSTEAFF. In DNA form, the CDR3 reads TGTGCCATCTATGGGGGGACTAGCACTGAAGCTTTCTTT.

V gene TRBV7-8 combines with J gene TRBJ2-1, with D maybe TRBD1 (6 bases). In germline, CDR1 is SGHVS, CDR2 FQNEAQ. This CDR3 is built from 17 residues. V lost 6 bases and J 7 bases, leaving 25 bases between the germline ends. The CDR3 spells CASRPGWGPQPENEQFF. The CDR3 coding sequence is TGTGCCAGCAGACCGGGGTGGGGGCCCCAACCCGAGAATGAGCAGTTCTTC.

The V and J genes are TRBV5-1 and TRBJ1-5; 10 nucleotides line up with TRBD1. The CDR3 spans 14 residues. With V trimmed by 4 bases and J by 5 bases, 3 bases remained unmatched. Germline CDR1 SGHRS, CDR2 YFSETQ. CDR3 DNA: TGCGCCAGCAGCCTCGGGACAGGGGATCAGCCCCAGCATTTT. Residues: CASSLGTGDQPQHF.

This clone has more than one count but fewer than ten. V usage is TRBV4-2 and J usage is TRBJ2-7; D perhaps matches TRBD1 (6 bases). The germline V gene encodes CDR1 LGHNA and CDR2 YNFKEQ. The CDR3 has 19 residues. The V and J ends lost 3 bases and 0 bases respectively, with 24 bases between them. The CDR3 loop is CASSHLNMGASGASYEQYF. The CDR3 region has the DNA TGTGCCAGCAGCCACCTCAACATGGGGGCGAGCGGAGCCTCCTACGAGCAGTACTTC.

This clone was seen many times. The chain couples TRBV6-6 to TRBJ1-5; 7 bases agree with TRBD1. The CDR3 extends over 16 amino acids. The J segment lost 2 bases and the V segment lost 4 bases, leaving 8 bases of the junction unmatched. Germline values: CDR1 MNHNY, CDR2 SVGAGI (reference sequence). The CDR3 sequence is CASSFWAGGGNQPQHF. In DNA form, the CDR3 reads TGTGCCAGCAGTTTTTGGGCAGGGGGTGGCAATCAGCCCCAGCATTTT.